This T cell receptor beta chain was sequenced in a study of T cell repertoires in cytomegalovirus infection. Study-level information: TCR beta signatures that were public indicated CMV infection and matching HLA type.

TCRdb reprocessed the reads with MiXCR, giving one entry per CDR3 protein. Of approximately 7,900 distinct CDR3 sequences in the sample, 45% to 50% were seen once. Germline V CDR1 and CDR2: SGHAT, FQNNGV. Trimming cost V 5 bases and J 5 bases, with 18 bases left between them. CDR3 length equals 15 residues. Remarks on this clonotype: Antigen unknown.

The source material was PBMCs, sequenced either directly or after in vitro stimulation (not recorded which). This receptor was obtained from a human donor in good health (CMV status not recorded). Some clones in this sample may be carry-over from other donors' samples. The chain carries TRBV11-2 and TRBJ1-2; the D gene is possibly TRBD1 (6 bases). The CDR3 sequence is CASSILLRDTYGYTF. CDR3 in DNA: TGTGCCAGCAGCATCCTTTTAAGGGACACTTATGGCTACACCTTC.